This entry features one TCR beta chain sequence. Its antigen is not identified. Germline loops: CDR1 SEHNR, CDR2 FQNEAQ (reference sequence). This CDR3 spans 12 amino acids. Trimming stripped 1 base from V and 8 bases from J, with 9 bases between. The sample comes from a study of T cell responses to AZD1222 COVID-19 vaccine. Study as a whole: Pooling was applied to second doses at about 4 or about 12 weeks.

Study-level points and caveats: Recipients of AZD1222 seropositive at baseline numbered only five or six. White British people made up most donors, females outnumbered males, and clonal diversity was possibly underestimated. Researchers took repertoire samples only after the peak T cell response had come.

This table comes from immunoSEQ multiplex PCR, and its TCRdb copy is limited to in-frame clones, with some not included. The repertoire holds 120,000 to 150,000 clones, with more than 75% as singletons. V is TRBV7-9 and J is TRBJ2-7; D perhaps matches TRBD2 (5 bases). The sample consisted of peripheral blood, taken on day 0 of AZD1222 vaccination. The sequence was collected from an adult in good health. DNA of the CDR3: TGTGCCAGCAGCTTAGGGACGGGAAAGCAGTACTTC. Its translation: CASSLGTGKQYF.